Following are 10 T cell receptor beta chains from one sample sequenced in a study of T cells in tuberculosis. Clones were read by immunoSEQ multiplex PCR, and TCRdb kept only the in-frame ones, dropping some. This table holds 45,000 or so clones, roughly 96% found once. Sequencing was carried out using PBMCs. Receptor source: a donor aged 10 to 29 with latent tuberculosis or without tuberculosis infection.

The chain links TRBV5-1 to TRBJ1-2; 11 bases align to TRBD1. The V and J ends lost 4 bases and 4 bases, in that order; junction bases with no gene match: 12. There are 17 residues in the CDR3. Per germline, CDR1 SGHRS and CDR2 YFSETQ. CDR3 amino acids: CASSPRPDRGRTYGYTF. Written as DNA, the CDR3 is TGCGCCAGCAGCCCGAGACCGGACAGGGGGCGTACCTATGGCTACACCTTC.

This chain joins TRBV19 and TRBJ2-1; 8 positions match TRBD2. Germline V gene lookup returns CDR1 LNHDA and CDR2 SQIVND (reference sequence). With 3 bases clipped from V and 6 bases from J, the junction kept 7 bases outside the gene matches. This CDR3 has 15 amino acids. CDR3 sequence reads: CASSIAGGWVNEQFF. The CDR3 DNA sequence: TGTGCCAGTAGTATTGCGGGAGGATGGGTCAATGAGCAGTTCTTC. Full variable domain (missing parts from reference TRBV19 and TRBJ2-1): DGGITQSPKYLFRKEGQNVTLSCEQNLNHDAMYWYRQDPGQGLRLIYYSQIVNDFQKGDIAEGYSVSREKKESFPLTVTSAQKNPTAFYLCASSIAGGWVNEQFFGPGTRLTVL.

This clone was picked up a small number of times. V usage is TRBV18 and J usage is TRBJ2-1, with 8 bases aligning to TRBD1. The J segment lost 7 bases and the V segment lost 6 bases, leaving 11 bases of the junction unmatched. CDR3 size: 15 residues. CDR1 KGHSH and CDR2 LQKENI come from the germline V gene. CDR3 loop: CASSPGQEAWNEQFF. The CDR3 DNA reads TGTGCCAGCTCCCCGGGACAGGAAGCCTGGAATGAGCAGTTCTTC. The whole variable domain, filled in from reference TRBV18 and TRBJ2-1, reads NAGVMQNPRHLVRRRGQEARLRCSPMKGHSHVYWYRQLPEEGLKFMVYLQKENIIDESGMPKERFSAEFPKEGPSILRIQQVVRGDSAAYFCASSPGQEAWNEQFFGPGTRLTVL.

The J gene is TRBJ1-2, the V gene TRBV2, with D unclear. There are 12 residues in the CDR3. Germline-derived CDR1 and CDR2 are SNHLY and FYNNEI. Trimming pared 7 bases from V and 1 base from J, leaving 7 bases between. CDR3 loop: CASIPLNYGYTF. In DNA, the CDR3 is TGTGCCAGCATCCCACTTAACTATGGCTACACCTTC.

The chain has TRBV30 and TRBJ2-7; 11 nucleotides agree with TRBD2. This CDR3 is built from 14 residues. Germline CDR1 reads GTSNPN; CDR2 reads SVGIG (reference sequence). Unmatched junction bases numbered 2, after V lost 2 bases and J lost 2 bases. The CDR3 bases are TGTGCCTGGAGTTTAGCGGGGGGGCCCTACGAGCAGTACTTC. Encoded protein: CAWSLAGGPYEQYF.

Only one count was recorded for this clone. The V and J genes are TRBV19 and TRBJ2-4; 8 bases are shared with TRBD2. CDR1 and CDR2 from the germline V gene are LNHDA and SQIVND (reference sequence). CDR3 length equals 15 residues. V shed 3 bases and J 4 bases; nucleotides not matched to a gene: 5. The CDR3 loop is CASSIGGLDKNIQYF. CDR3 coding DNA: TGTGCCAGTAGTATTGGGGGACTAGATAAAAACATTCAGTACTTC.

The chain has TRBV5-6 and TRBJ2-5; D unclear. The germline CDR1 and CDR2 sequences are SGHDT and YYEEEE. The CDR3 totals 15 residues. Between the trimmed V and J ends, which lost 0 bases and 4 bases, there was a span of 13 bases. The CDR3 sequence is CASSLGASPGETQYF. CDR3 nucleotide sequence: TGTGCCAGCAGCTTGGGAGCTAGTCCGGGAGAGACCCAGTACTTC.

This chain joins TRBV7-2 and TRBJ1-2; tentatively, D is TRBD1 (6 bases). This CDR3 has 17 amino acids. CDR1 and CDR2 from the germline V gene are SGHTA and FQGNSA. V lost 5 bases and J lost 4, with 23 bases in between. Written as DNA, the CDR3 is TGTGCCAGCAGCCTACGACAGGCCTCCGGGGCTTTCTATGGCTACACCTTC. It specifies CASSLRQASGAFYGYTF.

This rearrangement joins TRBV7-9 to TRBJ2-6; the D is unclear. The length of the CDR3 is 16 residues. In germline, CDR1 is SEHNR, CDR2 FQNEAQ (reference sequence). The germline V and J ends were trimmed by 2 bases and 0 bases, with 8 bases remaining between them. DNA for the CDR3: TGTGCCAGCAGCTTACAGGAATACTCTGGGGCCAACGTCCTGACTTTC. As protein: CASSLQEYSGANVLTF.

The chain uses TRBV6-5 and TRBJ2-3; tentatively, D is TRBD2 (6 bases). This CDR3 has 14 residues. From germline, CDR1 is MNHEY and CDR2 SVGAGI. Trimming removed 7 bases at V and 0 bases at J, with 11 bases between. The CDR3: CASTWSGSTDTQYF. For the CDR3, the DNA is TGTGCCAGCACCTGGAGCGGGAGCACAGATACGCAGTATTTT.